This T cell receptor (beta chain) originates from a study of response to subunit inactivated influenza vaccine. TCRdb re-derived calls from the RT-PCR reads in MiXCR, one entry per CDR3 protein. The sample carries approximately 500,000 distinct CDR3 sequences, roughly 25% recorded once. Notes on this clonotype: The antigen is undetermined.

General study findings and limits: Few additional T cells are recruited per seasonal influenza vaccination, authors suggested.

V gave up 3 bases and J gave up 2 bases, with 9 bases separating them. Per germline, CDR1 GTSNPN and CDR2 SVGIG (reference sequence). The CDR3 totals 13 residues. This sample also appeared in a second study, on T cells expressing NK-cell markers. This second report adds: In generating TCR beta cDNA, 5'RACE template switching with UMIs was used. Repertoire data for TCR beta were derived from sorted T cells (CD3+CD56+NKG2C+, CD3+CD56+NKG2C- and CD3+CD56-NKG2C+). The CD3+CD56-NKG2C+ fraction of a few donors was likewise dominated by these clonotypes.

The sample was CD4+ T cells sorted from PBMCs, taken 11 to 12 days after vaccination. This chain uses TRBV30 with TRBJ2-3, with D unresolved. This clonotype originated in a man between 45 and 60 years old who received an inactivated influenza vaccine. The CDR3 region is CAWSAKTTDTQYF. The CDR3 region has the DNA TGTGCCTGGAGCGCCAAAACCACAGATACGCAGTATTTT.